The clone carrying this T cell receptor beta chain showed up many times. Its specificity is unknown. Unique molecular identifiers were added to individual cDNA molecules. MiXCR was run by TCRdb on the 5' RACE reads, yielding one entry per CDR3 protein. The sample consists of about 80,000 distinct CDR3 sequences, 12% of them appearing once. The sample belongs to a study of early T cells in non-severe SARS-CoV-2 infection. About the research overall: Chains stayed unpaired after sequencing of bulk RNA from unsorted whole blood. The study, taken as a whole, reports: VDJdb matches were skewed toward anti-spike CD8 T cell responses.

The V and J ends lost 0 bases and 3 bases respectively, with 9 bases between them. Germline CDR1 and CDR2: SGHRS and YFSETQ. This CDR3 has 14 amino acids. The sequence came from an adult who was a healthcare worker with PCR-confirmed SARS-CoV-2 infection or an uninfected control (not recorded which). Material: whole blood. The chain combines TRBV5-1 with TRBJ2-5; no clear D gene. CDR3 region: CASSLGVQEETQYF. DNA of the CDR3: TGCGCCAGCAGCTTGGGGGTCCAAGAAGAGACCCAGTACTTC.